Below are 5 T cell receptor beta chains sequenced from a single sample in a study of patients and donors after allogeneic stem cell transplantation (dated by TCRdb to the early 2020s). The receptor library was made with RT-PCR. Sequencer: NextSeq 550. TCRdb reprocessing: public reads trimmed at Q25 with fastp, clones called with MiXCR, in-frame beta chains kept. CDR3 protein sequences are deduplicated, and each keeps its most common genes and DNA. Counted in this sample were some 160,000 distinct CDR3 sequences; 20% to 25% of them appeared once. The top ten constitute 25% to 30% of the sample. The sample comprised blood, either unsorted or a sorted T cell fraction (not recorded which). These receptors all come from a human donor who was either an allogeneic HSCT recipient or a stem cell or donor lymphocyte infusion donor (not recorded which). It is not recorded whose cells these are; they may come from a transplant donor.

The chain carries TRBV5-1 and TRBJ2-3; D not resolved. The CDR3 consists of 14 residues. V was pared by 4 bases and J by 1 base, with 10 bases between. CDR1 and CDR2 from the germline V gene are SGHRS and YFSETQ. The CDR3 here is CASSGEPRTDTQYF. The CDR3 bases are TGCGCCAGCAGCGGCGAGCCCCGCACAGATACGCAGTATTTT.

The chain joins TRBV7-9 to TRBJ1-1; D might be TRBD1 (5 bases). V lost 5 bases and J lost 1, with 14 bases in between. This CDR3 comprises 15 residues. Germline CDR1 reads SEHNR; CDR2 reads FQNEAQ (reference sequence). The CDR3 DNA is TGTGCCAGCAGCGAGGGGACCGGATGGAACACTGAAGCTTTCTTT. This gives the protein CASSEGTGWNTEAFF.

The chain has TRBV5-1 and TRBJ2-1, with unresolved D. The germline V gene encodes CDR1 SGHRS and CDR2 YFSETQ. The CDR3 is 14 amino acids. V gave up 7 bases and J gave up 4 bases, with 15 bases separating them. Here the CDR3 DNA reads TGCGCCAGCGGCCAGCTTCCCTCGTACAATGAGCAGTTCTTC. Protein product: CASGQLPSYNEQFF.

This clonotype was seen only a few times. The chain is built from TRBV19 and TRBJ2-2, with 7 bases matching TRBD1. This CDR3 contains 15 residues. V shed 5 bases, J shed 5 bases, and the junction held 8 bases outside the gene matches. Germline values: CDR1 LNHDA, CDR2 SQIVND (reference sequence). CDR3 DNA sequence: TGTGCCAGTAGTCCCGACAGGGTAGTGACCGGGGAGCTGTTTTTT. This gives the protein CASSPDRVVTGELFF. The complete variable domain, with remaining parts taken from reference TRBV19 and TRBJ2-2, reads DGGITQSPKYLFRKEGQNVTLSCEQNLNHDAMYWYRQDPGQGLRLIYYSQIVNDFQKGDIAEGYSVSREKKESFPLTVTSAQKNPTAFYLCASSPDRVVTGELFFGEGSRLTVL.

The table lists this clonotype with a few counts. The CDR3 loop reads CASSLSRSTDTQYF. The CDR3 DNA reads as TGTGCCAGCAGCTTATCGCGGAGCACAGATACGCAGTATTTT. The genes are TRBV7-3 and TRBJ2-3, with no clear D. V shed 2 bases and J shed 0 bases, with 6 bases lying between them. From germline, CDR1 is SGHTA and CDR2 FQGTGA. The CDR3 is 14 amino acids.